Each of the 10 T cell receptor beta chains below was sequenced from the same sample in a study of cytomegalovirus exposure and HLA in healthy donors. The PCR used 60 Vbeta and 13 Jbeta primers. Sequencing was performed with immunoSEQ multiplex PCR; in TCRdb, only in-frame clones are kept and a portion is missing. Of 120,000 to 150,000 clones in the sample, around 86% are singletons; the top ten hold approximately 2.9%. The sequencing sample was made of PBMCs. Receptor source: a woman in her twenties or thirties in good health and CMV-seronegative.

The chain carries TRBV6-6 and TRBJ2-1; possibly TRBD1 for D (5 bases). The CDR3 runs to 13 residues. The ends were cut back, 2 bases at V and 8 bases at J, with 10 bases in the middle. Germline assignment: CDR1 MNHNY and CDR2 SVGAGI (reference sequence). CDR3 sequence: CASSYRTRDEQFF. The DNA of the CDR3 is TGTGCCAGCAGTTACAGGACACGCGATGAGCAGTTCTTC.

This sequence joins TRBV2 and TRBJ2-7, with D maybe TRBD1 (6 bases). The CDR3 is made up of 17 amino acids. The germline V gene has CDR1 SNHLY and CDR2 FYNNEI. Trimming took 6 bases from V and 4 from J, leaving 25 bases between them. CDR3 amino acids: CASSNPGVGAIPYEQYF. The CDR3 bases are TGTGCCAGCAGCAACCCCGGGGTGGGGGCTATACCGTACGAGCAGTACTTC.

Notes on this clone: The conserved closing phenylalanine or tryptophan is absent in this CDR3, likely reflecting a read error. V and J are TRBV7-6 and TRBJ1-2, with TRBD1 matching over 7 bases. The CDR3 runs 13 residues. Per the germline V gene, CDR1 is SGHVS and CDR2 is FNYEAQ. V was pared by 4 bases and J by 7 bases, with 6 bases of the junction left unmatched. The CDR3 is CASSSTGASGYTL. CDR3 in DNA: TGTGCCAGCAGCTCAACAGGGGCGAGTGGCTACACCCTC.

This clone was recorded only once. For the CDR3, the DNA is TGTGCCAGCAGCTTAGACGGCCTAGCGGGAGAAGAGACCCAGTACTTC. This encodes CASSLDGLAGEETQYF. The V call is TRBV7-9, the J call TRBJ2-5; 10 bases align to TRBD2. Per germline, CDR1 SEHNR and CDR2 FQNEAQ (reference sequence). The CDR3 sequence is 16 residues long. Trimming at V came to 1 base and at J to 3 bases, leaving 5 bases not matched to a gene.

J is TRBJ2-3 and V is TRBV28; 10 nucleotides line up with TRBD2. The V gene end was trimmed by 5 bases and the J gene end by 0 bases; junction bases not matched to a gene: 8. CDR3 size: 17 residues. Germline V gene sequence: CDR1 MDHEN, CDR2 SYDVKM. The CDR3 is CASSPQAGGRSTDTQYF. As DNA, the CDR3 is TGTGCCAGCAGTCCCCAAGCGGGAGGGCGTAGCACAGATACGCAGTATTTT.

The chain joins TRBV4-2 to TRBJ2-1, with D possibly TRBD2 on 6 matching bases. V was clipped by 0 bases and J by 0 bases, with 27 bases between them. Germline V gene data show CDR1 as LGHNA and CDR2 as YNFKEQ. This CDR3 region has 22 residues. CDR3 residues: CASSQDGSTSPSSSSSYNEQFF. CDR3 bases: TGTGCCAGCAGCCAAGACGGATCGACTAGTCCCTCTTCATCGAGCTCCTACAATGAGCAGTTCTTC.

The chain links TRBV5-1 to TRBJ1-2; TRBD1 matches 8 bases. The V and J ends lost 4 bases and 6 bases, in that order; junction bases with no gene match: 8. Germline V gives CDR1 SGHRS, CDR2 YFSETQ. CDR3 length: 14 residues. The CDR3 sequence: CASSLDRGWHGYTF. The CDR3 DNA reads TGCGCCAGCAGCCTCGACAGGGGCTGGCATGGCTACACCTTC.

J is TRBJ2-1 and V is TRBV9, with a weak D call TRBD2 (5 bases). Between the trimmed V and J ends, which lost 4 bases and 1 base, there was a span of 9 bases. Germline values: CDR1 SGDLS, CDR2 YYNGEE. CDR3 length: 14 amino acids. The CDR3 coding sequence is TGTGCCAGCAGCCCTCGGACTTCCTACAATGAGCAGTTCTTC. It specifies CASSPRTSYNEQFF.

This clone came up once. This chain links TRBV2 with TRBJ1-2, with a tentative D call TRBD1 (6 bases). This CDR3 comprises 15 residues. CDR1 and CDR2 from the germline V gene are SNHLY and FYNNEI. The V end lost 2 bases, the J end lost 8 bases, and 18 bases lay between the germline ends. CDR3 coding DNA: TGTGCCAGCAGTGAAAGGGGCAGGGGATTGGAGGGCTACACCTTC. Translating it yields CASSERGRGLEGYTF. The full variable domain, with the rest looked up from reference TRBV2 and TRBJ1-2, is EPEVTQTPSHQVTQMGQEVILRCVPISNHLYFYWYRQILGQKVEFLVSFYNNEISEKSEIFDDQFSVERPDGSNFTLKIRSTKLEDSAMYFCASSERGRGLEGYTFGSGTRLTVV.

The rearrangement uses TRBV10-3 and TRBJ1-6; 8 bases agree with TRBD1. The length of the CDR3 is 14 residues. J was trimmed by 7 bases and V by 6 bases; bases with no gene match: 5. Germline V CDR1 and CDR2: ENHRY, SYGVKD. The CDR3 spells CAIRPGQENSPLHF. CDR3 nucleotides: TGTGCCATCAGGCCGGGACAGGAGAATTCACCCCTCCACTTT.